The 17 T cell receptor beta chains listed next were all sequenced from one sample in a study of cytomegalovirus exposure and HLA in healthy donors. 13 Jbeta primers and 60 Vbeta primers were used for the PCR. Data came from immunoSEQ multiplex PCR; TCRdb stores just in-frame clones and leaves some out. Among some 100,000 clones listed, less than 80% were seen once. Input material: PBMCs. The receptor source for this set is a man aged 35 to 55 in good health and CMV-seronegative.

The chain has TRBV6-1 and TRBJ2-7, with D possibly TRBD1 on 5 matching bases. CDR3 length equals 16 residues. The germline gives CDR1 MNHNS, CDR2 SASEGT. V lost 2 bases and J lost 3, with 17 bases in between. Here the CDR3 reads CASSENPGFANYEQYF. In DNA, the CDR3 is TGTGCCAGCAGTGAAAACCCAGGGTTTGCCAACTACGAGCAGTACTTC.

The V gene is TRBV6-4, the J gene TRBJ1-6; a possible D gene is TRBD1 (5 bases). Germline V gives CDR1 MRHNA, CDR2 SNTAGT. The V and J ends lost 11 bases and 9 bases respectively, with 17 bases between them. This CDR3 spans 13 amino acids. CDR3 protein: CADWGDGCSPLHF. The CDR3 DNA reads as TGTGCCGACTGGGGGGACGGATGTTCACCCCTCCACTTT.

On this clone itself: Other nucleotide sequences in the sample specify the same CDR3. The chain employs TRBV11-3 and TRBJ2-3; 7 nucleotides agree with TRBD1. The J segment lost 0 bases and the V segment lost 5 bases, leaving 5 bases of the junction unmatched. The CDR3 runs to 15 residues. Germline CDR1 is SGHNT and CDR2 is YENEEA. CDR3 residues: CASSPRQGSTDTQYF. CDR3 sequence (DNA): TGTGCCAGCAGCCCCCGACAGGGCAGCACAGATACGCAGTATTTT.

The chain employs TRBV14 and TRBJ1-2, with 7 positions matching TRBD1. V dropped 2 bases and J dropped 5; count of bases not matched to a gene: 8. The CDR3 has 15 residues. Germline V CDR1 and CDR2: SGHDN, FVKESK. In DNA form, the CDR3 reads TGTGCCAGCAGCCAAAGCCTCGGGACAGTTTATGGCTACACCTTC. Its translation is CASSQSLGTVYGYTF.

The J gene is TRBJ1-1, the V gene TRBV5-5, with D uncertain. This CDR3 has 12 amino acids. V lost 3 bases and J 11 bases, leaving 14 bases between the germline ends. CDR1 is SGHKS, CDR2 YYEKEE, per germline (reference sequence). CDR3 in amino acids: CASSSIRELAFF. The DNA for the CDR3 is TGTGCCAGCAGCTCTATACGGGAATTGGCTTTCTTT.

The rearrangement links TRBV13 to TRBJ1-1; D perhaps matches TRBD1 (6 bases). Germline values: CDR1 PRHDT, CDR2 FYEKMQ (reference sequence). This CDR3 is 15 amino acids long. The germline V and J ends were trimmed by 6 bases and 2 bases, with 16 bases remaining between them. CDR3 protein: CASRVRGGTNTEAFF. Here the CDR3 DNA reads TGTGCCAGCAGGGTTAGGGGGGGCACTAACACTGAAGCTTTCTTT.

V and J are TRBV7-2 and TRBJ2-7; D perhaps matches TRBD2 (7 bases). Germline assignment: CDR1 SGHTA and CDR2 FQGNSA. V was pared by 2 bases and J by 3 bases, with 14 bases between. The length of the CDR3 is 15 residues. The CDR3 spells CASSLLGGGLYEQYV. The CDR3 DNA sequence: TGTGCCAGCAGCTTATTGGGAGGGGGGCTCTACGAGCAGTACGTC.

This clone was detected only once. The CDR3 spells CASSRGGPQETQYF. For the CDR3, the DNA is TGCGCCAGCAGTCGCGGGGGACCCCAAGAGACCCAGTACTTC. The V call is TRBV5-1, the J call TRBJ2-5, with 7 bases that match TRBD2. This CDR3 has 14 residues. V lost 5 bases and J lost 1; bases outside the gene matches: 5. CDR1 is SGHRS, CDR2 YFSETQ, per germline.

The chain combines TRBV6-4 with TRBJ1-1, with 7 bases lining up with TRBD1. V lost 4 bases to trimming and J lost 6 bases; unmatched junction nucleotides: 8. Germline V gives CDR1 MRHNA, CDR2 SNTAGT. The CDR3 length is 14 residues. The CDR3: CASSVAGGSAEAFF. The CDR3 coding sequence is TGTGCCAGCAGTGTCGCAGGGGGTTCCGCTGAAGCTTTCTTT.

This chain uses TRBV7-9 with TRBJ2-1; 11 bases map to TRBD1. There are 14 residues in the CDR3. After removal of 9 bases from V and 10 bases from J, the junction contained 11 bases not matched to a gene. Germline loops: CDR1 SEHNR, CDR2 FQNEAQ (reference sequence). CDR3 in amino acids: CASTGTGGSPEQFF. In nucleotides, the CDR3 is TGTGCCAGTACGGGGACAGGGGGATCTCCCGAGCAGTTCTTC.

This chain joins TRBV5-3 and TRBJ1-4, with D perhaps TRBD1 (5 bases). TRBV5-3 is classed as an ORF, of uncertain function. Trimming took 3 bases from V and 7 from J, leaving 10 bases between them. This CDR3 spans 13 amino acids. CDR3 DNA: TGTGCCAGAAGCTCGGGGGTGACTGAAAAACTGTTTTTT. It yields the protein CARSSGVTEKLFF.

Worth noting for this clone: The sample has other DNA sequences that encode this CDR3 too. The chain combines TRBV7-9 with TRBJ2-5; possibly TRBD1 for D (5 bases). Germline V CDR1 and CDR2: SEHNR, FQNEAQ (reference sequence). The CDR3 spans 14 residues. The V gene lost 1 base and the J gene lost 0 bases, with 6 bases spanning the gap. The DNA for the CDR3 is TGTGCCAGCAGCTTAGGACAGTACCAAGAGACCCAGTACTTC. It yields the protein CASSLGQYQETQYF.

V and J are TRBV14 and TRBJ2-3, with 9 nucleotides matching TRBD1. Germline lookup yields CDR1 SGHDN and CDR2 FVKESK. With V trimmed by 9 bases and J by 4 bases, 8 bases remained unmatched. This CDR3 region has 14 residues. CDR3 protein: CASAVDRGSDTQYF. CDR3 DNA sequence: TGTGCCAGTGCCGTGGACAGGGGATCAGATACGCAGTATTTT.

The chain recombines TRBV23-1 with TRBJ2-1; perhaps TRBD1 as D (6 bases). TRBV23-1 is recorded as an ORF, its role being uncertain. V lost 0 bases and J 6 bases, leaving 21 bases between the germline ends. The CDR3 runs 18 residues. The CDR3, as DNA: TGCGCCAGCAGTCAATCAGGGATAAGGGCAGGGGTGCGCAATGAGCAGTTCTTC. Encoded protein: CASSQSGIRAGVRNEQFF.

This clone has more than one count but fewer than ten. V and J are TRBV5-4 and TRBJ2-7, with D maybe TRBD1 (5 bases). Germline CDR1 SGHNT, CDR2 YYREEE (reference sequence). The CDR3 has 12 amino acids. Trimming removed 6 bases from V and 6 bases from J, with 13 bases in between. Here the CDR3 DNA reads TGTGCCAGCACCTCACAAGGGGTCGAGCAGTACTTC. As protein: CASTSQGVEQYF.

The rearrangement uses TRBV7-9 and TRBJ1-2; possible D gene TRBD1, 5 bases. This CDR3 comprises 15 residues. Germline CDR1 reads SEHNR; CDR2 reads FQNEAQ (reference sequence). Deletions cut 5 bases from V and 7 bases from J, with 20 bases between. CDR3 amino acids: CASSLGTVREAGYTF. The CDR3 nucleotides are TGTGCCAGCAGCCTGGGGACGGTCAGGGAGGCTGGCTACACCTTC.

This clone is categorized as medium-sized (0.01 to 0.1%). The CDR3 protein is CASSHGLGRSTDTQYF. The CDR3 DNA reads as TGCGCCAGCAGCCACGGACTAGGCCGTAGCACAGATACGCAGTATTTT. The rearrangement links TRBV4-3 to TRBJ2-3; 7 nucleotides match TRBD2. The CDR3 covers 16 residues. Germline CDR1 LGHNA, CDR2 YSLEER. V shed 3 bases and J 0 bases; nucleotides not matched to a gene: 6.